These 18 T cell receptor beta chains were all obtained from the same sample, sequenced in a study of post-analysis software for immune sequencing data. Points from the study as a whole: Controls showed lower frequencies than patients for five TRBV segments, and TRBV5-6, TRBV5-1 and TRBV20-1 were among these.

Antigen specificity for these receptors is unknown. Built from TCR beta cDNA, the libraries had unique molecular identifiers in them. TCRdb re-called the PCR reads through MiXCR, storing one row per CDR3 protein. The data hold 500,000 to 600,000 distinct CDR3 sequences, with roughly two fifths observed a single time. Sequencing was done on a sample of blood. These receptors were obtained from a girl under 18 with multiple sclerosis.

This clonotype was counted only a few times. J is TRBJ2-3 and V is TRBV4-2; TRBD2 matches at 9 bases. CDR1 and CDR2 from the germline V gene are LGHNA and YNFKEQ. The V and J ends lost 0 bases and 4 bases, in that order; junction bases with no gene match: 17. The CDR3 consists of 20 residues. This chain's CDR3 is CASSQDSRSPGLAVADTQYF. The DNA of the CDR3 is TGTGCCAGCAGCCAAGATTCGAGATCTCCGGGACTAGCCGTCGCAGATACGCAGTATTTT.

This clonotype was observed once. The J gene is TRBJ1-2, the V gene TRBV7-2; D unresolved. V gave up 3 bases and J gave up 4 bases, with 15 bases separating them. Germline CDR1 is SGHTA and CDR2 is FQGNSA. The CDR3 spans 15 residues. In DNA form, the CDR3 reads TGTGCCAGCAGCTTTCCAGGAGGGCAGTTCTATGGCTACACCTTC. Amino acids: CASSFPGGQFYGYTF.

The J gene is TRBJ1-5, the V gene TRBV27; TRBD1 matches at 7 bases. The junction had 4 bases not matched to a gene; V was cut back by 3 bases and J by 2 bases. CDR3 length: 15 amino acids. Germline lookup yields CDR1 MNHEY and CDR2 SMNVEV (reference sequence). CDR3 DNA: TGTGCCAGCAGTTTCTCCGGGACAGGCAATCAGCCCCAGCATTTT. As protein: CASSFSGTGNQPQHF.

This chain uses TRBV6-4 with TRBJ2-3, with a possible D match to TRBD2 (5 bases). The CDR3 covers 14 residues. V was cut by 5 bases and J by 2 bases, with 11 bases left in between. Germline assignment: CDR1 MRHNA and CDR2 SNTAGT. The CDR3 nucleotides read TGTGCCAGCAGTCCAACCGGGGACACAGATACGCAGTATTTT. It yields the protein CASSPTGDTDTQYF.

The chain has TRBV29-1 and TRBJ1-4, with D possibly TRBD1 on 6 matching bases. The CDR3 runs 12 residues. CDR1 is SQVTM, CDR2 ANQGSEA, per germline. The V and J ends lost 7 bases and 8 bases respectively, with 14 bases between them. The CDR3 DNA reads as TGCAGCGGTGGGACCGGGGGCGAAAAACTGTTTTTT. It encodes CSGGTGGEKLFF.

Regarding this clonotype: As the CDR3 is not closed by the conserved phenylalanine or tryptophan, this likely results from a read error. The chain employs TRBV7-4 and TRBJ2-3, with 9 bases that match TRBD2. The CDR3 has 16 residues. Germline V gene sequence: CDR1 SGHVT, CDR2 SQSDAQ. Trimming at V came to 5 bases and at J to 4 bases, leaving 10 bases not matched to a gene. The CDR3 protein is CASSLGTSWMADTQYV. The DNA for the CDR3 is TGTGCCAGCAGCCTAGGGACTAGCTGGATGGCAGATACGCAGTATGTT.

The rearrangement joins TRBV6-6 to TRBJ1-1, with unresolved D. V lost 6 bases to trimming and J lost 4 bases, with 9 bases between them. Germline-derived CDR1 and CDR2 are MNHNY and SVGAGI (reference sequence). CDR3 length: 12 residues. CDR3 amino acids: CASSLYRTEAFF. Written as DNA, the CDR3 is TGTGCCAGCAGCCTCTACCGCACTGAAGCTTTCTTT.

The chain uses TRBV7-8 and TRBJ2-7, with 9 positions matching TRBD1. With 5 bases clipped from V and 4 bases from J, the junction kept 9 bases outside the gene matches. CDR1 is SGHVS and CDR2 is FQNEAQ in the germline V gene. The CDR3 loop spans 15 amino acids. The CDR3 sequence: CASSIRDRASYEQYF. CDR3 nucleotide sequence: TGTGCCAGCAGCATCCGGGACAGGGCTTCGTACGAGCAGTACTTC.

This chain uses TRBV5-1 with TRBJ2-7; a possible D gene is TRBD2 (6 bases). V shed 4 bases and J shed 0 bases, with 11 bases lying between them. Per germline, CDR1 SGHRS and CDR2 YFSETQ. CDR3 length: 14 amino acids. The CDR3 coding sequence is TGCGCCAGCAGCACGACTAGTAACTCCTACGAGCAGTACTTC. Residues: CASSTTSNSYEQYF.

This clonotype was observed a handful of times. The chain carries TRBV5-1 and TRBJ1-6; a possible D gene is TRBD1 (6 bases). Germline values: CDR1 SGHRS, CDR2 YFSETQ. This CDR3 is built from 12 residues. Trimming shortened V by 4 bases and J by 9 bases, and 8 bases separated the two germline ends. CDR3 amino acids: CASSVDSSPLHF. As DNA, the CDR3 is TGCGCCAGCAGCGTGGACAGTTCACCCCTCCACTTT.

As for this clonotype: One end of the junction is discordant with germline, which a read error may explain. This chain links TRBV6-6 with TRBJ1-2; D unclear. This CDR3 spans 14 amino acids. Looked up from germline, CDR1 is MNHNY and CDR2 is SVGAGI (reference sequence). CDR3 sequence (DNA): TGTGCCATCAGTGTTGAGGGTCCGCCTGTGGGCTACACCTTC. Protein product: CAISVEGPPVGYTF.

The rearrangement links TRBV6-1 to TRBJ2-1; 9 nucleotides align to TRBD1. The V gene end was trimmed by 4 bases and the J gene end by 1 base; junction bases not matched to a gene: 5. CDR3 length: 16 residues. CDR1 and CDR2 (germline): MNHNS, SASEGT. CDR3 protein: CASSAQGARSYNEQFF. The CDR3 region has the DNA TGTGCCAGCAGTGCACAGGGGGCTCGGTCCTACAATGAGCAGTTCTTC.

In this sample, this clonotype turned up once. The chain is built from TRBV20-1 and TRBJ2-1; the D gene is possibly TRBD1 (5 bases). CDR3 size: 16 residues. With 4 bases removed from V and 8 bases from J, the gap between germline ends came to 24 bases. Germline assignment: CDR1 DFQATT and CDR2 SNEGSKA (reference sequence). The chain's CDR3 is CSAKDVGRALLDEQFF. In DNA form, the CDR3 reads TGCAGTGCTAAGGACGTTGGCAGGGCCCTCTTGGATGAGCAGTTCTTC.

The V gene is TRBV6-1, the J gene TRBJ2-7; TRBD2 agrees at 12 bases. The CDR3 is made up of 16 amino acids. V gave up 6 bases and J gave up 0 bases; unmatched junction bases: 6. CDR1 is MNHNS and CDR2 is SASEGT in the germline V gene. This CDR3 reads CASSLGLAGNSYEQYF. CDR3 nucleotides: TGTGCCAGCAGCTTAGGACTAGCGGGGAACTCCTACGAGCAGTACTTC.

The chain carries TRBV20-1 and TRBJ2-3, with unresolved D. The germline V gene has CDR1 DFQATT and CDR2 SNEGSKA (reference sequence). The CDR3 contains 13 residues. Trimming pared 3 bases from V and 0 bases from J, leaving 7 bases between. CDR3 region: CSASESSTDTQYF. In DNA, the CDR3 is TGCAGTGCTAGTGAATCAAGCACAGATACGCAGTATTTT.

The rearrangement joins TRBV6-1 to TRBJ2-1, with D perhaps matching TRBD2 (6 bases). This CDR3 region has 16 residues. Trimming cost V 2 bases and J 3 bases, with 14 bases left between them. Germline values: CDR1 MNHNS, CDR2 SASEGT. The CDR3 loop reads CASSESPEGGYNEQFF. CDR3 sequence (DNA): TGTGCCAGCAGTGAAAGTCCAGAGGGAGGCTACAATGAGCAGTTCTTC.

The J gene is TRBJ2-1, the V gene TRBV29-1; TRBD2 might be the D (6 bases). V lost 7 bases and J 8 bases, leaving 18 bases between the germline ends. The CDR3 runs 13 residues. The germline V gene has CDR1 SQVTM and CDR2 ANQGSEA. CDR3 loop: CSGKPGLNDEQFF. For the CDR3, the DNA is TGCAGCGGAAAACCCGGACTAAACGATGAGCAGTTCTTC.

In this sample, this clonotype turned up once. The CDR3 nucleotides read TGCAGTGCCACCAGCGGGGGTGGGAGGAATGAGCAGTTCTTC. It specifies CSATSGGGRNEQFF. This chain links TRBV20-1 with TRBJ2-1; 8 nucleotides align to TRBD2. CDR1 is DFQATT, CDR2 SNEGSKA, per germline (reference sequence). This CDR3 is built from 14 residues. V lost 6 bases to trimming and J lost 7 bases; unmatched junction nucleotides: 11.